These 18 T cell receptor beta chains were sequenced from one sample in a study of cytomegalovirus exposure and HLA in healthy donors. The study ran its PCR with 60 Vbeta and 13 Jbeta primers. The table came from immunoSEQ multiplex PCR; TCRdb's copy has only in-frame clones and leaves some out. The sample consists of about 160,000 clones, more than 70% of them appearing once. The source material was PBMCs. These TCRs come from a man in his thirties or forties in good health and CMV-seronegative.

The chain joins TRBV13 to TRBJ2-1; D might be TRBD1 (6 bases). Trimming left V 8 bases short and J 7 bases short, with 18 bases between. Looked up from germline, CDR1 is PRHDT and CDR2 is FYEKMQ (reference sequence). This CDR3 comprises 14 residues. This CDR3 reads CASRTTGIFNEQFF. The CDR3 nucleotides are TGTGCCAGCCGGACCACAGGGATATTTAATGAGCAGTTCTTC.

The rearrangement joins TRBV19 to TRBJ2-3; TRBD2 might be the D (5 bases). The CDR3 loop spans 13 amino acids. CDR1 LNHDA and CDR2 SQIVND come from the germline V gene (reference sequence). Trimming stripped 6 bases from V and 0 bases from J, with 7 bases between. The CDR3 region has the DNA TGTGCCAGTAGGGACTTCAGCACAGATACGCAGTATTTT. Amino acids: CASRDFSTDTQYF.

V usage is TRBV5-1 and J usage is TRBJ1-6, with D uncertain. The V gene lost 3 bases and the J gene lost 7 bases, with 8 bases spanning the gap. CDR3 length: 13 amino acids. Germline CDR1 is SGHRS and CDR2 is YFSETQ. The CDR3 DNA follows: TGCGCCAGCAGCTCCCCGGGGAATTCACCCCTCCACTTT. Its translation: CASSSPGNSPLHF.

V and J are TRBV6-5 and TRBJ2-7; 8 bases agree with TRBD1. The CDR3 totals 15 residues. CDR1 is MNHEY and CDR2 is SVGAGI in the germline V gene. With 5 bases clipped from V and 2 bases from J, the junction kept 8 bases outside the gene matches. Here the CDR3 reads CASSKQQGVPYEQYF. The CDR3 bases are TGTGCCAGCAGTAAACAACAGGGGGTACCCTACGAGCAGTACTTC.

This chain links TRBV19 with TRBJ2-1; 14 bases fit TRBD2. The V and J ends lost 5 bases and 14 bases, in that order; junction bases with no gene match: 20. The V gene's germline CDR1 is LNHDA and CDR2 SQIVND (reference sequence). This CDR3 has 18 amino acids. The CDR3, as DNA: TGTGCCAGTAGTCCTCTCTCCGGGACTAGCGGGAGTAGAAAGGCGGAGTTCTTC. It codes for CASSPLSGTSGSRKAEFF.

J is TRBJ2-5 and V is TRBV2, with 7 bases matching TRBD2. The CDR3 runs to 15 residues. V dropped 6 bases and J dropped 1; count of bases not matched to a gene: 8. CDR1 is SNHLY, CDR2 FYNNEI, per germline. CDR3 in DNA: TGTGCCAGCAGAATAAGGTCGGGGGGCCAAGAGACCCAGTACTTC. Protein sequence: CASRIRSGGQETQYF.

The chain has TRBV7-8 and TRBJ2-2; 9 positions match TRBD1. Germline assignment: CDR1 SGHVS and CDR2 FQNEAQ. The CDR3 spans 17 residues. V shed 2 bases, J shed 1 base, and the junction held 5 bases outside the gene matches. This CDR3 is CASSLLMGQGNTGELFF. The DNA of the CDR3 is TGTGCCAGCAGCTTACTGATGGGACAGGGGAACACCGGGGAGCTGTTTTTT.

The rearrangement uses TRBV5-4 and TRBJ2-5, with 10 bases fitting TRBD2. Germline-derived CDR1 and CDR2 are SGHNT and YYREEE (reference sequence). This CDR3 spans 15 amino acids. After removal of 1 base from V and 3 bases from J, the junction contained 3 bases not matched to a gene. CDR3 sequence reads: CASSLTSGVEETQYF. The CDR3, as DNA: TGTGCCAGCAGCTTGACTAGCGGGGTCGAAGAGACCCAGTACTTC.

The V and J genes are TRBV27 and TRBJ2-1; D may be TRBD1 (5 bases). Germline V gene sequence: CDR1 MNHEY, CDR2 SMNVEV (reference sequence). The CDR3 runs to 15 residues. V gave up 6 bases and J gave up 7 bases, with 19 bases separating them. The CDR3 DNA is TGTGCCAGCAGCGAGACTCAGACAGTCGTTAATGAGCAGTTCTTC. Translated: CASSETQTVVNEQFF.

V usage is TRBV4-1 and J usage is TRBJ1-4; D is uncertain. The germline gives CDR1 MGHRA, CDR2 YSYEKL. Trimming took 0 bases from V and 3 from J, leaving 11 bases between them. The CDR3 runs to 16 residues. The DNA of the CDR3 is TGCGCCAGCAGCCAAGAGCCTCGGAGGGCTAATGAAAAACTGTTTTTT. It is translated as CASSQEPRRANEKLFF.

The chain combines TRBV5-4 with TRBJ2-5; perhaps TRBD1 as D (5 bases). Germline V CDR1 and CDR2: SGHNT, YYREEE (reference sequence). The ends were cut back, 4 bases at V and 13 bases at J, with 17 bases in the middle. The length of the CDR3 is 12 residues. CDR3 sequence reads: CASSRPGSPSYF. CDR3 DNA: TGTGCCAGCAGCAGACCAGGGTCCCCTTCGTACTTC.

The genes are TRBV29-1 and TRBJ1-2; 11 bases line up with TRBD1. The CDR3 contains 13 residues. Germline trimming cut 7 bases from V and 3 bases from J; bases unmatched to any gene: 4. Germline values: CDR1 SQVTM, CDR2 ANQGSEA. CDR3 residues: CSGRTGGDYGYTF. The DNA for the CDR3 is TGCAGCGGGCGGACAGGGGGCGACTATGGCTACACCTTC.

The rearrangement uses TRBV19 and TRBJ1-5; the D is unclear. The V gene's germline CDR1 is LNHDA and CDR2 SQIVND (reference sequence). The CDR3 length is 14 residues. The germline V and J ends were trimmed by 3 bases and 8 bases, with 14 bases remaining between them. In DNA, the CDR3 is TGTGCCAGTAGTATTGGAGTGGATTCGGAGCCCCAGCATTTT. Translated, it gives CASSIGVDSEPQHF.

V gene TRBV5-5 combines with J gene TRBJ2-1, with a tentative D call TRBD2 (5 bases). Germline CDR1 reads SGHKS; CDR2 reads YYEKEE (reference sequence). The CDR3 is made up of 15 amino acids. V dropped 4 bases and J dropped 0 bases, with 11 bases sitting between them. CDR3: CASSQNGLSYNEQFF. Here the CDR3 DNA reads TGTGCCAGCAGCCAAAACGGACTCTCCTACAATGAGCAGTTCTTC.

The chain is built from TRBV4-2 and TRBJ2-5, with TRBD2 matching over 7 bases. CDR3 length: 12 amino acids. J was trimmed by 11 bases and V by 5 bases; bases with no gene match: 8. Per the germline V gene, CDR1 is LGHNA and CDR2 is YNFKEQ. Written as DNA, the CDR3 is TGTGCCAGCAGCTCCATGGGAGGGGAGCAGTACTTC. Amino acids: CASSSMGGEQYF.

This clone was seen once. The CDR3: CASSISREGNEQFF. The CDR3 DNA is TGTGCCAGCAGCATCTCACGGGAGGGGAATGAGCAGTTCTTC. The chain has TRBV7-3 and TRBJ2-1, with 8 positions matching TRBD2. Germline lookup yields CDR1 SGHTA and CDR2 FQGTGA. V trimming: 5 bases; J trimming: 7 bases; junction bases outside the gene matches: 7. The CDR3 sequence is 14 residues long.

This clone was counted only a few times. The chain combines TRBV5-6 with TRBJ2-7; maybe TRBD1 (6 bases). CDR3 length: 11 amino acids. V dropped 6 bases and J dropped 4 bases, with 8 bases sitting between them. CDR1 and CDR2 (germline): SGHDT, YYEEEE. In nucleotides, the CDR3 is TGTGCCAGCACCGGACAGTACGAGCAGTACTTC. This sequence encodes CASTGQYEQYF.

The chain is built from TRBV6-5 and TRBJ2-2, with TRBD1 matching over 8 bases. The V gene's germline CDR1 is MNHEY and CDR2 SVGAGI. The J segment lost 2 bases and the V segment lost 7 bases, leaving 6 bases of the junction unmatched. The CDR3 spans 15 residues. Here the CDR3 DNA reads TGTGCCAGCACCTCTCCAGGGGGCAACACCGGGGAGCTGTTTTTT. Amino acids: CASTSPGGNTGELFF.